The rows below give T cell receptor beta chains drawn from one sample of a study of cytomegalovirus exposure and HLA in healthy donors. Profiling relied on immunoSEQ multiplex PCR, and the TCRdb table lists in-frame clones only, not all of them. The table lists 200,000 to 250,000 clones, 65% to 80% of them singletons. The source material was PBMCs. The receptors here all came from a girl aged 2 to 10 in good health and CMV-seronegative. The CDR3 runs from the conserved cysteine through the conserved F or W. The D gene is left open where the match is weak. A clone size is listed for some rows: how often the clone was seen (once, few, many), or a class if it is expanded.

abundance,j_gene,len,v_gene,d_gene,CDR3aa,CDR3nt
.,TRBJ1-5,14,TRBV6-5,.,CASSYGRSNQPQHF,TGTGCCAGCAGTTACGGGAGAAGCAATCAGCCCCAGCATTTT
.,TRBJ1-2,12,TRBV19,.,CASSLTAYGYTF,TGTGCCAGTAGTCTGACAGCATATGGCTACACCTTC
few,TRBJ2-1,16,TRBV19,TRBD2,CASSIGLAGGFNEQFF,TGTGCCAGTAGTATAGGCCTAGCGGGAGGGTTCAATGAGCAGTTCTTC
.,TRBJ2-1,16,TRBV7-2,TRBD2,CASSPQSLAGYNEQFF,TGTGCCAGCAGCCCACAATCTCTAGCGGGGTACAATGAGCAGTTCTTC
.,TRBJ2-3,14,TRBV7-9,.,CASSLVSSADTQYF,TGTGCCAGCAGCTTAGTGTCTAGCGCGGATACGCAGTATTTT
.,TRBJ2-3,17,TRBV5-4,TRBD2,CASSLLGLAGSTDTQYF,TGTGCCAGCAGCTTGTTAGGACTAGCGGGGAGCACAGATACGCAGTATTTT
.,TRBJ2-3,14,TRBV15,.,CATSRDRGPDTQYF,TGTGCCACCAGCAGAGACAGGGGCCCAGATACGCAGTATTTT
.,TRBJ2-5,14,TRBV7-7,TRBD2,CASSQTSGVETQYF,TGTGCCAGCAGCCAAACTAGCGGGGTCGAGACCCAGTACTTC
.,TRBJ2-5,13,TRBV30,.,CAWSQTGRGTQYF,TGTGCCTGGAGCCAAACAGGGAGAGGGACCCAGTACTTC
.,TRBJ2-4,15,TRBV5-6,.,CASSPAGQQLGIQYF,TGTGCCAGCAGCCCCGCGGGACAGCAATTAGGCATTCAGTACTTC
.,TRBJ2-2,13,TRBV5-4,.,CASSGGDLGELFF,TGTGCCAGCAGCGGCGGGGACTTAGGGGAGCTGTTTTTT
.,TRBJ1-5,15,TRBV7-9,TRBD1,CASSLGRGLEQPQHF,TGTGCCAGCAGCTTGGGCAGGGGGCTGGAGCAGCCCCAGCATTTT
.,TRBJ2-7,16,TRBV7-2,TRBD2,CASSLRTSGRSYEQYF,TGTGCCAGCAGCTTACGGACTAGCGGGAGGTCTTACGAGCAGTACTTC
.,TRBJ2-7,15,TRBV9,TRBD1,CASSARQGDEYEQYF,TGTGCCAGCAGCGCAAGACAGGGCGATGAGTACGAGCAGTACTTC
.,TRBJ2-7,14,TRBV5-4,TRBD2,CASRSGLDSYEQYF,TGTGCCAGCCGGTCGGGACTAGACTCCTACGAGCAGTACTTC
.,TRBJ1-1,13,TRBV6-5,.,CASRSQANTEAFF,TGTGCCAGCCGATCGCAAGCGAACACTGAAGCTTTCTTT
.,TRBJ2-7,14,TRBV5-4,.,CASSLDRAFLEQYF,TGTGCCAGCAGCTTGGACAGGGCGTTTCTCGAGCAGTACTTC
.,TRBJ1-4,12,TRBV6-1,TRBD1,CASSEGDRKLFF,TGTGCCAGCAGTGAAGGGGACAGAAAACTGTTTTTT
.,TRBJ2-6,15,TRBV6-5,.,CASSSRDSGANVLTF,TGTGCCAGCAGTTCCCGGGACTCTGGGGCCAACGTCCTGACTTTC
.,TRBJ1-2,16,TRBV9,TRBD1,CASSVDPTGGLYGYTF,TGTGCCAGCAGCGTAGATCCTACAGGGGGCCTCTATGGCTACACCTTC
.,TRBJ1-1,13,TRBV10-1,.,CASSDGMNTEAFF,TGCGCCAGCAGTGACGGGATGAACACTGAAGCTTTCTTT
.,TRBJ1-3,14,TRBV18,.,CASSPESIGNTIYF,TGTGCCAGCTCACCCGAGTCTATTGGAAACACCATATATTTT
.,TRBJ2-4,17,TRBV5-4,TRBD1,CASSSSRDRSTKNIQYF,TGTGCCAGCAGCTCGTCCCGGGACAGGTCCACCAAAAACATTCAGTACTTC
.,TRBJ2-5,13,TRBV6-1,.,CASKNRTEETQYF,TGTGCCAGCAAGAACAGGACCGAAGAGACCCAGTACTTC
.,TRBJ2-2,12,TRBV7-9,.,CASSRFTGELFF,TGTGCCAGCAGTCGTTTCACCGGGGAGCTGTTTTTT
.,TRBJ1-1,15,TRBV6-1,.,CASSDYQGLRTEAFF,TGTGCCAGCAGTGATTATCAGGGGTTAAGGACTGAAGCTTTCTTT
.,TRBJ2-2,15,TRBV10-3,.,CAINPGSPYTGELFF,TGTGCCATCAACCCGGGTAGCCCTTACACCGGGGAGCTGTTTTTT
.,TRBJ2-1,14,TRBV4-1,TRBD2,CASSSLAGVGEQFF,TGCGCCAGCAGCTCCCTAGCGGGAGTGGGTGAGCAGTTCTTC
.,TRBJ1-1,12,TRBV19,TRBD1,CASSLDRGVAFF,TGTGCCAGTAGCTTGGACAGGGGGGTCGCTTTCTTT
.,TRBJ2-7,16,TRBV5-4,TRBD2,CASSLGLAGVTYEQYF,TGTGCCAGCAGCCTCGGACTAGCGGGGGTGACCTACGAGCAGTACTTC
.,TRBJ1-1,16,TRBV6-6,.,CASSPTVEGAHTEAFF,TGTGCCAGCAGCCCCACAGTAGAAGGGGCTCACACTGAAGCTTTCTTT
few,TRBJ1-2,12,TRBV19,TRBD1,CARADRGGGYTF,TGTGCCAGGGCTGACAGGGGCGGTGGCTACACCTTC
once,TRBJ1-2,13,TRBV13,TRBD1,CASSSGQGNGYTF,TGTGCCAGCAGCTCGGGACAGGGGAATGGCTACACCTTC
.,TRBJ2-5,14,TRBV6-1,TRBD2,CASSASGPEETQYF,TGTGCCAGCAGTGCTAGCGGGCCAGAAGAGACCCAGTACTTC
once,TRBJ1-2,12,TRBV7-9,.,CASSPYFYGYTF,TGTGCCAGCAGCCCCTACTTCTATGGCTACACCTTC
.,TRBJ2-1,13,TRBV30,TRBD2,CAWCTGGPYEQFF,TGTGCCTGGTGTACGGGAGGGCCGTATGAGCAGTTCTTC
.,TRBJ1-3,18,TRBV19,.,CASSIDRRGPLSGNTIYF,TGTGCCAGTAGTATAGACCGCAGAGGCCCTCTATCTGGAAACACCATATATTTT
.,TRBJ2-3,14,TRBV9,.,CASAGLSHTDTQYF,TGTGCCAGCGCGGGTCTATCTCACACAGATACGCAGTATTTT
.,TRBJ1-6,17,TRBV4-1,.,CASSPISRGDHNSPLHF,TGCGCCAGCAGCCCAATTTCCAGGGGCGATCATAATTCACCCCTCCACTTT
.,TRBJ1-3,16,TRBV30,.,CAWAGFSGGDGNTIYF,TGTGCCTGGGCTGGGTTTTCTGGAGGGGATGGAAACACCATATATTTT
.,TRBJ2-7,13,TRBV15,TRBD1,CATSRPGGYEQYF,TGTGCCACCAGCAGACCAGGGGGTTACGAGCAGTACTTC
.,TRBJ1-5,12,TRBV28,TRBD1,CASRQGAKPQHF,TGTGCCAGCAGACAGGGGGCGAAGCCCCAGCATTTT
.,TRBJ2-3,13,TRBV2,.,CASSEARLDTQYF,TGTGCCAGCAGTGAAGCCCGGTTAGATACGCAGTATTTT
.,TRBJ1-1,15,TRBV5-6,TRBD1,CASSWGQGINTEAFF,TGTGCCAGCAGCTGGGGACAGGGGATAAACACTGAAGCTTTCTTT
.,TRBJ1-1,19,TRBV5-5,TRBD1,CASSLEGTPPTGWKTEAFF,TGTGCCAGCAGCTTGGAGGGGACCCCCCCGACAGGGTGGAAAACTGAAGCTTTCTTT
.,TRBJ2-7,14,TRBV5-1,.,CASSLGTPPHEQYF,TGCGCCAGCAGCTTGGGAACTCCTCCCCACGAGCAGTACTTC
once,TRBJ2-5,14,TRBV10-3,TRBD2,CAIGGLGGQETQYF,TGTGCCATCGGAGGACTAGGTGGGCAAGAGACCCAGTACTTC
.,TRBJ1-1,16,TRBV5-1,.,CASSLGYRQAATQAFF,TGCGCCAGCAGCTTGGGTTATCGACAGGCCGCCACGCAAGCTTTCTTT
few,TRBJ2-5,13,TRBV14,.,CASSQDPRETQYF,TGTGCCAGCAGCCAAGATCCCCGGGAGACCCAGTACTTC
once,TRBJ2-3,13,TRBV30,.,CAWGQLVRDTQYF,TGTGCCTGGGGCCAGCTCGTGAGGGATACGCAGTATTTT
.,TRBJ1-4,17,TRBV7-9,.,CASSLIRGSGTNEKLFF,TGTGCCAGCAGCTTAATCAGGGGATCTGGGACTAATGAAAAACTGTTTTTT
once,TRBJ2-5,15,TRBV4-1,TRBD2,CASSQAGTKQETQYF,TGCGCCAGCAGCCAAGCGGGGACTAAACAAGAGACCCAGTACTTC
once,TRBJ2-1,15,TRBV5-4,TRBD2,CASSWTSGSRDEQFF,TGTGCCAGCAGCTGGACTAGCGGGAGTCGGGATGAGCAGTTCTTC
few,TRBJ1-5,17,TRBV15,.,CATSRYRIPVPNQPQHF,TGTGCCACCAGCCGATACAGGATTCCCGTCCCTAATCAGCCCCAGCATTTT
.,TRBJ1-1,14,TRBV7-2,.,CASSPGGWGTEAFF,TGTGCCAGCAGTCCGGGGGGGTGGGGCACTGAAGCTTTCTTT